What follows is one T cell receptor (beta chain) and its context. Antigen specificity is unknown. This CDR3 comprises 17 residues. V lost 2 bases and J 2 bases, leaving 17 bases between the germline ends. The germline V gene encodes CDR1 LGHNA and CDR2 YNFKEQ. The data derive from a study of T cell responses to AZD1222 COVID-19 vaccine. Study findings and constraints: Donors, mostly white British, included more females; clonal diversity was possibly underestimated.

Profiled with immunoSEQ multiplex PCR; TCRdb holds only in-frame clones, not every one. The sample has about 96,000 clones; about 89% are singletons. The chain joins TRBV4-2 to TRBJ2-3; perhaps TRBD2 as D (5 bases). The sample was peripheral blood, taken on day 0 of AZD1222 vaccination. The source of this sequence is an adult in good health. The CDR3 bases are TGTGCCAGCAGCCAACATCAGGACTCAGCCATCACAGATACGCAGTATTTT. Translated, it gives CASSQHQDSAITDTQYF.